Following are 16 T cell receptor beta chains from one sample sequenced in a study of cytomegalovirus exposure and HLA in healthy donors. The primer mix had 60 Vbeta and 13 Jbeta primers. Clones were sequenced by immunoSEQ multiplex PCR, and TCRdb holds only the in-frame ones, with some missing. The sample yields about 120,000 clones, roughly 70% seen once. Sequencing was done on a sample of PBMCs. The receptors were gathered from a woman aged 30 to 39 in good health and CMV-seronegative.

This clone appeared once. The genes are TRBV5-1 and TRBJ1-3, with 9 bases identical to TRBD1. V was pared by 3 bases and J by 2 bases, with 3 bases of the junction left unmatched. This CDR3 region has 15 residues. Per the germline V gene, CDR1 is SGHRS and CDR2 is YFSETQ. CDR3 bases: TGCGCCAGCAGCTGGGGACAGGGAGCTGGAAACACCATATATTTT. It encodes CASSWGQGAGNTIYF. The full variable domain, in which reference TRBV5-1 and TRBJ1-3 provide the parts outside the CDR3, is KAGVTQTPRYLIKTRGQQVTLSCSPISGHRSVSWYQQTPGQGLQFLFEYFSETQRNKGNFPGRFSGRQFSNSRSEMNVSTLELGDSALYLCASSWGQGAGNTIYFGEGSWLTVV.

This rearrangement joins TRBV30 to TRBJ1-2; D is possibly TRBD1 (5 bases). The CDR3 is made up of 13 amino acids. Trimming took off 2 bases at V and 10 bases at J, with 17 bases between the two ends. The germline V gene has CDR1 GTSNPN and CDR2 SVGIG (reference sequence). This CDR3 reads CAWSTTRQLPYTF. The CDR3 nucleotides are TGTGCCTGGAGTACTACCCGACAGTTACCCTACACCTTC. The full variable domain, its missing parts supplied by reference TRBV30 and TRBJ1-2, is SQTIHQWPATLVQPVGSPLSLECTVEGTSNPNLYWYRQAAGRGLQLLFYSVGIGQISSEVPQNLSASRPQDRQFILSSKKLLLSDSGFYLCAWSTTRQLPYTFGSGTRLTVV.

This clone was found a few times. The chain employs TRBV5-6 and TRBJ2-1; 7 bases match TRBD2. This CDR3 region has 17 residues. The V gene end was trimmed by 0 bases and the J gene end by 0 bases; junction bases not matched to a gene: 6. The germline V gene encodes CDR1 SGHDT and CDR2 YYEEEE. CDR3 nucleotide sequence: TGTGCCAGCAGCTTGGCCGGCCGCGGGAGCTCCTACAATGAGCAGTTCTTC. It specifies CASSLAGRGSSYNEQFF.

This chain uses TRBV28 with TRBJ1-1; D gene ambiguous. The CDR3 has 14 amino acids. The germline CDR1 and CDR2 sequences are MDHEN and SYDVKM. The V end was cut by 6 bases, the J end by 1 base, with 12 bases between. CDR3 protein: CASSREATNTEAFF. The CDR3 bases are TGTGCCAGCAGCCGAGAAGCGACGAACACTGAAGCTTTCTTT.

The chain recombines TRBV5-1 with TRBJ1-3; the D is unclear. From germline, CDR1 is SGHRS and CDR2 YFSETQ. CDR3 length equals 18 residues. The V end was cut by 1 base, the J end by 2 bases, with 19 bases between. CDR3 coding DNA: TGCGCCAGCAGCTTGTTCTCCCAAGACTCACTACCTGGAAACACCATATATTTT. Protein: CASSLFSQDSLPGNTIYF.

The chain recombines TRBV4-3 with TRBJ1-3; D gene uncertain. Deletions cut 0 bases from V and 1 base from J, with 13 bases between. From germline, CDR1 is LGHNA and CDR2 YSLEER. The CDR3 has 17 residues. The CDR3 DNA reads TGCGCCAGCAGCCAAGATCTGGCCTCCAGGTCTGGAAACACCATATATTTT. Protein product: CASSQDLASRSGNTIYF.

The chain uses TRBV29-1 and TRBJ2-1, with TRBD2 identical over 9 bases. J lost 5 bases, V lost 6 bases, and 5 bases had no gene match. The CDR3 totals 13 residues. Germline CDR1 SQVTM, CDR2 ANQGSEA. CDR3 region: CSVGLARNNEQFF. The CDR3 DNA reads as TGCAGCGTAGGACTAGCGCGCAACAATGAGCAGTTCTTC.

The chain is built from TRBV6-1 and TRBJ2-1; D is unclear. In germline, CDR1 is MNHNS, CDR2 SASEGT. V lost 0 bases and J lost 7, with 16 bases in between. The CDR3 spans 16 residues. CDR3 region: CASSEARQASRNEQFF. The CDR3 nucleotides are TGTGCCAGCAGTGAAGCCCGGCAAGCTTCTAGGAATGAGCAGTTCTTC.

The genes are TRBV5-1 and TRBJ2-5; D is perhaps TRBD1 (6 bases). The germline V and J ends were trimmed by 4 bases and 2 bases, with 12 bases remaining between them. Germline V CDR1 and CDR2: SGHRS, YFSETQ. The length of the CDR3 is 14 residues. CDR3 bases: TGCGCCAGCAGCCCCGGGACATTTCAAGAGACCCAGTACTTC. This sequence encodes CASSPGTFQETQYF.

V and J are TRBV11-2 and TRBJ1-1, with D possibly being TRBD1 (5 bases). V lost 3 bases and J lost 5, with 16 bases in between. In germline, CDR1 is SGHAT, CDR2 FQNNGV. The CDR3 totals 15 residues. For the CDR3, the DNA is TGTGCCAGCAGCTTCCGGGGGTTACCGGGTACTGAAGCTTTCTTT. This codes for CASSFRGLPGTEAFF.

V usage is TRBV6-5 and J usage is TRBJ1-5; TRBD1 aligns across 9 bases. With 2 bases clipped from V and 7 bases from J, the junction kept 6 bases outside the gene matches. The CDR3 has 15 amino acids. Germline loops: CDR1 MNHEY, CDR2 SVGAGI. The DNA of the CDR3 is TGTGCCAGCAGTTACGACTGGACAGGGGAACAGCCCCAGCATTTT. Translating gives CASSYDWTGEQPQHF.

The CDR3 DNA reads as TGTGCCAGTAGTATCTCCGGGAGCCAGTACAATGAGCAGTTCTTC. This encodes CASSISGSQYNEQFF. The rearrangement links TRBV19 to TRBJ2-1; TRBD2 is a possible D gene (6 bases). Germline V gene sequence: CDR1 LNHDA, CDR2 SQIVND (reference sequence). CDR3 length equals 15 residues. Trimming pared 3 bases from V and 4 bases from J, leaving 13 bases between.

The rearrangement uses TRBV6-1 and TRBJ2-6; tentative D call: TRBD2 (5 bases). This CDR3 is built from 15 residues. Looked up from germline, CDR1 is MNHNS and CDR2 is SASEGT. Trimming shortened V by 2 bases and J by 1 base, and 6 bases separated the two germline ends. The CDR3 bases are TGTGCCAGCAGTGAAACGGGGTCTGGGGCCAACGTCCTGACTTTC. As protein: CASSETGSGANVLTF.

This clone has only a few counts. The chain links TRBV30 to TRBJ1-4, with 9 positions matching TRBD1. Unmatched junction bases numbered 10, after V lost 6 bases and J lost 8 bases. Germline assignment: CDR1 GTSNPN and CDR2 SVGIG (reference sequence). The CDR3 sequence is 14 residues long. The CDR3 nucleotides are TGTGCCTGTGAAACCGGGACAGGGCGCGAAAAACTGTTTTTT. Protein product: CACETGTGREKLFF.

The chain employs TRBV30 and TRBJ2-7; 9 bases agree with TRBD2. The germline gives CDR1 GTSNPN, CDR2 SVGIG (reference sequence). With 0 bases clipped from V and 4 bases from J, the junction kept 4 bases outside the gene matches. CDR3 size: 14 residues. CDR3 nucleotide sequence: TGTGCCTGGAGTGTAGGAGCGGGGGGATACGAGCAGTACTTC. Amino acid sequence: CAWSVGAGGYEQYF.

For the CDR3, the DNA is TGTGCCAGCTCACCAGGTGAGGGTGGGAATTCACCCCTCCACTTT. Residues: CASSPGEGGNSPLHF. The rearrangement links TRBV18 to TRBJ1-6; D ambiguous. The CDR3 has 15 amino acids. Trimming stripped 2 bases from V and 7 bases from J, with 12 bases between. Germline loops: CDR1 KGHSH, CDR2 LQKENI.